The sequence of this TCR beta chain was determined in a study of blood T cell repertoires in COVID-19. About the study: PBMCs, B-cell-depleted T cells, or T cells provided the cDNA or gDNA that made up the material.

This clone came up once. As processed by the authors: Reference gene primers were amplified, and this amplification served to estimate nucleated cell counts. Clones were sequenced by immunoSEQ multiplex PCR, and TCRdb holds only the in-frame ones, with some missing. D and trimming were read from the DNA, whereas the V and J calls and clone size are those reported in that table. The sample holds about 300,000 clones, about 81% seen once. Sequenced: peripheral blood. The TCR was taken from a human donor with COVID-19, enrolled during active disease. The donor label of this sample is uncertain.

CDR3 DNA sequence: TGTGCCTGGAGCCTAACCACAGTGGACACTGAAGCTTTCTTT. Translating it yields CAWSLTTVDTEAFF. This chain uses TRBV30 with TRBJ1-1; D is undetermined. Trimming shortened V by 3 bases and J by 3 bases, and 14 bases separated the two germline ends. Germline CDR1 GTSNPN, CDR2 SVGIG (reference sequence). CDR3 length: 14 amino acids.